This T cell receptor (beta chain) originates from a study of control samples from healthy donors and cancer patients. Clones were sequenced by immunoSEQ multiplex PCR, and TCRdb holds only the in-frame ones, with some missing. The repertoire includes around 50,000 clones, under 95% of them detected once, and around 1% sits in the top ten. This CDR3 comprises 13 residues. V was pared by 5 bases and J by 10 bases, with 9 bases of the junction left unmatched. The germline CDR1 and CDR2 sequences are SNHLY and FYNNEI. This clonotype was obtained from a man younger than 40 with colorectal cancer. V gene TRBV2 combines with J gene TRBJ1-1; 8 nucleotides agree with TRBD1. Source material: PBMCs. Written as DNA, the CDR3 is TGTGCCAGCAGTCTCCAGGGGGCGCGTACAGCTTTCTTT. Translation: CASSLQGARTAFF.